These 10 T cell receptor beta chains were sequenced from one sample in a study of blood T cell repertoires in COVID-19. Here immunoSEQ multiplex PCR was the method, and the copy in TCRdb shows in-frame clones only, minus some. The table records 100,000 to 130,000 clones, more than 70% of them present only once. The sample consisted of peripheral blood. The receptor source for this set is a man aged 50 to 60 with active or convalescent COVID-19.

The chain joins TRBV5-1 to TRBJ1-1; D gene unclear. The CDR3 extends over 14 amino acids. Germline V CDR1 and CDR2: SGHRS, YFSETQ. V was pared by 0 bases and J by 1 base, with 7 bases between. The CDR3: CASSLVSRNTEAFF. CDR3 DNA: TGCGCCAGCAGCTTGGTATCCAGGAACACTGAAGCTTTCTTT.

This rearrangement joins TRBV27 to TRBJ1-4, with TRBD1 matching 7 bases. Germline lookup yields CDR1 MNHEY and CDR2 SMNVEV (reference sequence). This CDR3 spans 17 amino acids. V shed 5 bases, J shed 3 bases, and the junction held 12 bases outside the gene matches. The chain's CDR3 is CASSPKTGPGSNEKLFF. CDR3 DNA: TGTGCCAGCAGTCCAAAGACAGGGCCTGGGTCTAATGAAAAACTGTTTTTT.

The chain recombines TRBV10-3 with TRBJ2-1; 13 bases are a match to TRBD2. Germline CDR1 is ENHRY and CDR2 is SYGVKD. Trimming took 0 bases from V and 3 from J; bases not matched to a gene: 8. The CDR3 extends over 19 amino acids. The CDR3 DNA is TGTGCCATCAGTGAGTCCTTCGGGACTAGCGGGATAAACTACAATGAGCAGTTCTTC. It encodes CAISESFGTSGINYNEQFF.

The gene calls are TRBV7-2 and TRBJ2-5; D uncertain. The CDR3 is 15 residues long. Between the trimmed V and J ends, which lost 0 bases and 5 bases, there was a span of 13 bases. Germline CDR1 reads SGHTA; CDR2 reads FQGNSA. CDR3 amino acids: CASSLAAGFSETQYF. CDR3 in DNA: TGTGCCAGCAGCTTAGCGGCAGGTTTTTCGGAGACCCAGTACTTC.

The chain employs TRBV9 and TRBJ2-3; no reliable D call. The germline V and J ends were trimmed by 0 bases and 5 bases, with 13 bases remaining between them. The CDR3 is made up of 15 amino acids. Germline V CDR1 and CDR2: SGDLS, YYNGEE. Here the CDR3 DNA reads TGTGCCAGCAGCGTAGGAAGGAACAGTCAAGATACGCAGTATTTT. Residues: CASSVGRNSQDTQYF.

V usage is TRBV5-6 and J usage is TRBJ2-5; possible D gene TRBD2, 5 bases. The CDR3 spans 12 residues. The germline gives CDR1 SGHDT, CDR2 YYEEEE. V dropped 2 bases and J dropped 5 bases, with 7 bases sitting between them. The CDR3 DNA is TGTGCCAGCAGCTTCGGGGTTGAGACCCAGTACTTC. The encoded protein is CASSFGVETQYF.

The rearrangement joins TRBV3-1 (or the pseudogene TRBV3-2) to TRBJ2-3; 12 nucleotides agree with TRBD2. The CDR3 is made up of 15 amino acids. Per the germline V gene, CDR1 is LGHDT and CDR2 is YNNKEL (reference sequence). The V and J ends lost 5 bases and 7 bases, in that order; junction bases with no gene match: 7. The CDR3, as DNA: TGTGCCAGCAGCGCGACTAGCGGGAGCGGGTATACGCAGTATTTT. Translated, it gives CASSATSGSGYTQYF.

This chain connects TRBV28 to TRBJ1-2; D might be TRBD1 (6 bases). V was shortened by 1 base and J by 1 base, with 16 bases between the two germline ends. CDR1 and CDR2 (germline): MDHEN, SYDVKM. The CDR3 length is 17 residues. As DNA, the CDR3 is TGTGCCAGCAGTTTATCCCCGAGGACAGCTTTTAACTATGGCTACACCTTC. Protein: CASSLSPRTAFNYGYTF.

This chain connects TRBV3-1 (or the pseudogene TRBV3-2) to TRBJ1-5, with D hard to call. V was pared by 1 base and J by 1 base, with 5 bases between. Germline V lookup: CDR1 LGHDT, CDR2 YNNKEL (reference sequence). The CDR3 runs 14 residues. For the CDR3, the DNA is TGTGCCAGCAGCCAAGGCAGGAGCAATCAGCCCCAGCATTTT. It yields the protein CASSQGRSNQPQHF.

The genes are TRBV5-6 and TRBJ2-5; 15 bases are a match to TRBD2. After removal of 4 bases from V and 2 bases from J, the junction contained 12 bases not matched to a gene. Germline V gives CDR1 SGHDT, CDR2 YYEEEE. This CDR3 comprises 19 residues. The CDR3 here is CASSPGTSGRTLEQETQYF. The CDR3 coding sequence is TGTGCCAGCAGCCCTGGGACTAGCGGGAGGACCCTAGAGCAAGAGACCCAGTACTTC.